The sequence of this T cell receptor beta chain was determined in a study of tumor-infiltrating lymphocytes in localized non-small cell lung cancer. Study-level information: Patients included smokers and never-smokers with various histologies, some sampled after neoadjuvant chemotherapy.

Trimming left V 1 base short and J 0 bases short, with 7 bases between. From germline, CDR1 is SGHTA and CDR2 FQGNSA. The CDR3 runs 15 residues. General study results and limits: TCR sequencing covered a subset of patients with enough tissue. TCRbeta sequencing showed higher T cell infiltration in tumors than uninvolved lung.

Worth noting for this clone: What it binds is unknown.

Repertoires were generated with immunoSEQ multiplex PCR, while TCRdb's copy carries only in-frame clones and drops some. This sample has approximately 9,700 clones, with about 75% found just once. The sequenced material came from uninvolved lung tissue not adjacent to the tumor. The gene calls are TRBV7-2 and TRBJ1-5; D is uncertain. The clonotype originates from a human donor with non-small cell lung cancer. As DNA, the CDR3 is TGTGCCAGCAGCTTAGTACACAATAGCAATCAGCCCCAGCATTTT. Protein product: CASSLVHNSNQPQHF.